One and the same sample provided the 9 T cell receptor beta chains below, sequenced in a study of identical twins. TCRdb used MiXCR to reprocess the 5' RACE reads, holding one entry per CDR3 protein. Here the sample spans hundreds of thousands of distinct CDR3 sequences, 7.5% being singletons. In addition, the sample was reused for a study of yellow fever vaccine responses in identical twins.

The sequenced sample consisted of memory (CD45RO+) T cells sorted from blood. The receptors here all came from a woman aged 18-29 years in good health.

This clonotype was counted ten times or more. This chain joins TRBV12-3 or TRBV12-4 and TRBJ1-2; possible D gene TRBD1, 5 bases. Trimming removed 4 bases from V and 6 bases from J, with 9 bases in between. The CDR3 covers 12 residues. CDR3 bases: TGTGCCAGCAGTTCCGGGGCCGATGGCTACACCTTC. Encoded protein: CASSSGADGYTF.

The table lists this clonotype with a few counts. The V gene is TRBV6-5, the J gene TRBJ1-1, with D possibly being TRBD1 (6 bases). CDR1 MNHEY and CDR2 SVGAGI come from the germline V gene. Trimming removed 6 bases from V and 6 bases from J, with 11 bases in between. The CDR3 contains 12 residues. The DNA of the CDR3 is TGTGCCAGCAGCCGCGGGACATCTGAAGCTTTCTTT. As protein: CASSRGTSEAFF.

Points on this clonotype: This may arise from a read error, as a much more abundant clone is one base away. This chain uses TRBV20-1 with TRBJ2-1, with 11 bases aligning to TRBD2. The germline gives CDR1 DFQATT, CDR2 SNEGSKA (reference sequence). This CDR3 is 17 amino acids long. The CDR3 bases are TGCTGTGCTAGAGTAGGGGACGGGACTAGCGGCTTCAATGAGCAGTTCTTC. Translating it yields CCARVGDGTSGFNEQFF.

This clonotype appeared a few times. This sequence joins TRBV11-3 and TRBJ2-1; TRBD2 matches 10 bases. This CDR3 has 14 residues. The V and J ends lost 1 base and 7 bases, in that order; junction bases with no gene match: 1. CDR1 and CDR2 (germline): SGHNT, YENEEA. The DNA of the CDR3 is TGTGCCAGCAGCTTAGGTAGCGGGAGGAATGAGCAGTTCTTC. Translating gives CASSLGSGRNEQFF.

The chain carries TRBV5-6 and TRBJ2-7; D remains ambiguous. The V end lost 4 bases, the J end lost 6 bases, and 14 bases lay between the germline ends. Germline V gene sequence: CDR1 SGHDT, CDR2 YYEEEE. This CDR3 contains 13 residues. CDR3 in amino acids: CASSTRVRAEQYF. The DNA for the CDR3 is TGTGCCAGCAGCACCCGTGTTAGGGCCGAGCAGTACTTC.

This clonotype was seen at least ten times. CDR3 in DNA: TGTGCCAGCAGCCTAAAGTCACCGACCCAAGAGACCCAGTACTTC. It codes for CASSLKSPTQETQYF. The gene calls are TRBV3-1 and TRBJ2-5; D unclear. Germline CDR1 LGHDT, CDR2 YNNKEL (reference sequence). Trimming stripped 4 bases from V and 1 base from J, with 13 bases between. The CDR3 is 15 amino acids.

This clonotype was picked up a small number of times. The gene calls are TRBV2 and TRBJ2-2; perhaps TRBD1 as D (7 bases). CDR1 is SNHLY, CDR2 FYNNEI, per germline. CDR3 length equals 15 residues. The V end lost 5 bases, the J end lost 7 bases, and 17 bases lay between the germline ends. The CDR3 spells CASSRRQGGIGELFF. The CDR3, as DNA: TGTGCCAGCAGTCGGCGGCAGGGGGGTATCGGGGAGCTGTTTTTT. The whole variable domain, remainder taken from reference TRBV2 and TRBJ2-2, is EPEVTQTPSHQVTQMGQEVILRCVPISNHLYFYWYRQILGQKVEFLVSFYNNEISEKSEIFDDQFSVERPDGSNFTLKIRSTKLEDSAMYFCASSRRQGGIGELFFGEGSRLTVL.

This clonotype has a count of ten or more. The genes are TRBV4-2 and TRBJ2-7, with 7 bases identical to TRBD1. With V trimmed by 0 bases and J by 1 base, 9 bases remained unmatched. From germline, CDR1 is LGHNA and CDR2 YNFKEQ. The CDR3 spans 17 residues. Written as DNA, the CDR3 is TGTGCCAGCAGCCAAGATACAGGGGCAGGCCATTCCTACGAGCAGTACTTC. It codes for CASSQDTGAGHSYEQYF.

This clonotype was seen many times. The chain couples TRBV29-1 to TRBJ2-2, with 7 nucleotides matching TRBD1. The length of the CDR3 is 15 residues. Germline loops: CDR1 SQVTM, CDR2 ANQGSEA. Unmatched junction bases numbered 9, after V lost 6 bases and J lost 2 bases. CDR3 DNA sequence: TGCAGCGTCTCTTTAGGACAGGCAAACACCGGGGAGCTGTTTTTT. It yields the protein CSVSLGQANTGELFF.